These 21 T cell receptor beta chains were all obtained from the same sample, sequenced in a study of beta chain features in type 1 diabetes. The study reverse transcribed the entire isolated RNA, so it sequenced expressed TCRB transcripts. Generated by immunoSEQ multiplex PCR, the TCRdb table keeps only in-frame clones and is missing some. Among hundreds of thousands of clones listed, over 11% were seen once. The sample comprised naive CD4+ T cells from blood. The receptor set was obtained from a man younger than 40 in good health.

This clone was seen a handful of times. This chain uses TRBV28 with TRBJ2-7; D might be TRBD2 (5 bases). The CDR3 extends over 12 amino acids. Germline V gene sequence: CDR1 MDHEN, CDR2 SYDVKM. The CDR3 sequence is CASSFPGTPAHV. Here the CDR3 DNA reads TGTGCCAGCAGTTTCCCGGGAACCCCAGCCCACGTC.

The chain recombines TRBV25-1 with TRBJ2-3, with TRBD2 identical over 9 bases. The CDR3 extends over 15 amino acids. Trimming took 2 bases from V and 6 from J; bases not matched to a gene: 6. Germline-derived CDR1 and CDR2 are MGHDK and SYGVNS. The CDR3 protein is CASSEGVAGADTQYF. DNA for the CDR3: TGTGCCAGCAGTGAAGGGGTAGCGGGGGCGGATACGCAGTATTTT.

This clone has just a few counts. The genes are TRBV29-1 and TRBJ2-1; D remains unclear. The CDR3 totals 14 residues. Germline V lookup: CDR1 SQVTM, CDR2 ANQGSEA. V lost 0 bases and J 9 bases, leaving 15 bases between the germline ends. The DNA for the CDR3 is TGCAGCGTTGAAGATTGGTCCCAAGCTCCTGAGCAGTTCTTC. It codes for CSVEDWSQAPEQFF.

In this sample, this clone turned up a few times. The chain is built from TRBV7-2 and TRBJ2-1; 8 bases align to TRBD2. Germline CDR1 is SGHTA and CDR2 is FQGNSA. V shed 5 bases and J 5 bases; nucleotides not matched to a gene: 14. CDR3 length: 17 residues. The CDR3 bases are TGTGCCAGCAGCCTCAAACCGGGACTAGGACCGAACAATGAGCAGTTCTTC. Its translation is CASSLKPGLGPNNEQFF.

The gene calls are TRBV19 and TRBJ2-7; D remains ambiguous. This CDR3 has 15 amino acids. Trimming took 0 bases from V and 1 from J, leaving 10 bases between them. Germline V gene sequence: CDR1 LNHDA, CDR2 SQIVND (reference sequence). The CDR3 loop reads CASSIDPWRSYEQYF. The CDR3 nucleotides read TGTGCCAGTAGTATAGATCCTTGGCGGTCCTACGAGCAGTACTTC.

V usage is TRBV29-1 and J usage is TRBJ2-1; TRBD2 might be the D (7 bases). CDR1 is SQVTM, CDR2 ANQGSEA, per germline. This CDR3 is 13 amino acids long. The V and J ends lost 5 bases and 6 bases respectively, with 14 bases between them. CDR3 sequence reads: CSVPKAGANEQFF. DNA of the CDR3: TGCAGCGTTCCCAAGGCGGGGGCCAATGAGCAGTTCTTC.

Here the CDR3 reads CASTLGRGVFGEQFF. The CDR3 bases are TGCGCCAGCACCCTCGGGAGGGGGGTTTTCGGTGAGCAGTTCTTC. V and J are TRBV4-3 and TRBJ2-1, with TRBD2 matching over 8 bases. This CDR3 contains 15 residues. Germline V gene data show CDR1 as LGHNA and CDR2 as YSLEER. Unmatched junction bases numbered 14, after V lost 7 bases and J lost 9 bases.

This clone was counted a few times. V and J are TRBV2 and TRBJ2-7; 8 bases line up with TRBD1. The CDR3 sequence is 14 residues long. Germline V lookup: CDR1 SNHLY, CDR2 FYNNEI. V shed 4 bases and J 5 bases; nucleotides not matched to a gene: 7. The CDR3 DNA is TGTGCCAGCAGTGTCTACAGGGGGGTCGACGAGCAGTACTTC. This codes for CASSVYRGVDEQYF.

This clone was observed a few times. The chain combines TRBV2 with TRBJ2-7, with 8 bases lining up with TRBD1. The CDR3 length is 14 residues. The germline V gene has CDR1 SNHLY and CDR2 FYNNEI. The ends lost 2 bases at V and 7 bases at J; junction bases unmatched: 7. The DNA for the CDR3 is TGTGCCAGCAGTGAATCCTACCGGGACAGGGAGCAGTACGTC. Translated, it gives CASSESYRDREQYV.

The chain links TRBV20-1 to TRBJ2-2; no definite D call. Trimming cost V 7 bases and J 6 bases, with 9 bases left between them. Germline loops: CDR1 DFQATT, CDR2 SNEGSKA (reference sequence). The CDR3 sequence is 11 residues long. The CDR3 loop reads CSVTRAGELFF. CDR3 in DNA: TGCAGTGTTACCCGGGCCGGGGAGCTGTTTTTT.

V usage is TRBV29-1 and J usage is TRBJ2-1; TRBD1 aligns across 8 bases. Losses at the gene ends were 7 bases for V and 9 bases for J; bases not matched to a gene: 8. From germline, CDR1 is SQVTM and CDR2 ANQGSEA. CDR3 length equals 12 residues. CDR3 amino acids: CSAGQGGGEQFF. The CDR3 DNA reads as TGCAGCGCCGGACAGGGTGGCGGTGAGCAGTTCTTC.

As for this clone: At the DNA level, this CDR3 is encoded by other sequences in the same sample as well. The CDR3 nucleotides read TGCGCCAGCAGCTTGGGTGAAGAGACCCAGTACTTC. It codes for CASSLGEETQYF. This chain joins TRBV5-1 and TRBJ2-5; D remains ambiguous. The length of the CDR3 is 12 residues. In germline, CDR1 is SGHRS, CDR2 YFSETQ. V was trimmed by 0 bases and J by 3 bases, leaving 3 bases between them.

This clone was seen only a few times. The genes are TRBV11-2 and TRBJ2-7; D perhaps matches TRBD1 (6 bases). Trimming shortened V by 0 bases and J by 3 bases, and 9 bases separated the two germline ends. The CDR3 consists of 14 residues. The germline V gene encodes CDR1 SGHAT and CDR2 FQNNGV. The CDR3 loop reads CASSLEGQLYEQYF. Here the CDR3 DNA reads TGTGCCAGCAGCTTAGAAGGACAGCTCTACGAGCAGTACTTC.

This clone was seen a few times. The V gene is TRBV2, the J gene TRBJ2-3; 7 positions match TRBD2. Trimming cost V 0 bases and J 4 bases; bases outside gene matches: 7. The CDR3 spans 16 residues. Germline CDR1 reads SNHLY; CDR2 reads FYNNEI. Here the CDR3 reads CASSEARLASADTQYF. The CDR3 nucleotides are TGTGCCAGCAGTGAAGCGCGACTAGCCTCGGCAGATACGCAGTATTTT.

The J gene is TRBJ2-3, the V gene TRBV11-2; TRBD2 might be the D (6 bases). Germline assignment: CDR1 SGHAT and CDR2 FQNNGV. Trimming removed 3 bases from V and 2 bases from J, with 15 bases in between. This CDR3 comprises 16 residues. CDR3 nucleotides: TGTGCCAGCAGCTTTGCCCGGGGGACGGCCACAGATACGCAGTATTTT. Its translation: CASSFARGTATDTQYF.

This clone turned up a few times. At one of its ends the junction is not consistent with the germline gene, which may arise from a read error. The gene calls are TRBV30 and TRBJ2-3; D is undetermined. Germline CDR1 is GTSNPN and CDR2 is SVGIG (reference sequence). This CDR3 region has 13 residues. Here the CDR3 reads CAWSRGPSVAQNF. The CDR3 DNA reads as TGTGCCTGGAGTCGAGGACCTTCCGTCGCCCAGAATTTT.

This clone has a handful of counts. This chain links TRBV30 with TRBJ1-1, with 7 bases that match TRBD1. V trimming: 1 base; J trimming: 4 bases; junction bases outside the gene matches: 9. The CDR3 loop spans 15 amino acids. The germline V gene encodes CDR1 GTSNPN and CDR2 SVGIG (reference sequence). CDR3 DNA sequence: TGTGCCTGGAGTGCCATCCTGGGACAGATCACTGAAGCTTTCTTT. This codes for CAWSAILGQITEAFF.

The chain couples TRBV30 to TRBJ2-2; D unclear. CDR1 is GTSNPN and CDR2 is SVGIG in the germline V gene (reference sequence). The CDR3 loop spans 12 amino acids. Between the trimmed V and J ends, which lost 0 bases and 5 bases, there was a span of 4 bases. The CDR3 sequence: CAWSVTTGELFF. CDR3 sequence (DNA): TGTGCCTGGAGTGTAACGACCGGGGAGCTGTTTTTT.

The chain is built from TRBV12-5 and TRBJ1-4, with 7 bases fitting TRBD1. V lost 6 bases to trimming and J lost 6 bases; unmatched junction nucleotides: 7. Germline CDR1 is LGHNT and CDR2 is FRNRAP. The CDR3 runs to 14 residues. The CDR3 DNA follows: TGTGCTAGTGGAGCGACAGGGATTCATGAAAAACTGTTTTTT. Amino acid sequence: CASGATGIHEKLFF.

A few counts support this clone. The rearrangement links TRBV6-6 to TRBJ2-5; D is tentatively TRBD1 or TRBD2 (6 bases each). Germline assignment: CDR1 MNHNY and CDR2 SVGAGI (reference sequence). The CDR3 contains 14 residues. V lost 7 bases and J 5 bases, leaving 17 bases between the germline ends. The chain's CDR3 is CASTQARGRETQYF. The CDR3 bases are TGTGCCAGCACCCAAGCCCGGGGGCGTGAGACCCAGTACTTC.

This chain's CDR3 is CASSIRDRGGDSPLHF. The CDR3 DNA reads as TGCGCCAGCAGCATACGGGACCGCGGGGGTGATTCACCCCTCCACTTT. The chain uses TRBV5-1 and TRBJ1-6; possibly TRBD1 for D (5 bases). The CDR3 totals 16 residues. Germline V gives CDR1 SGHRS, CDR2 YFSETQ. Trimming shortened V by 4 bases and J by 8 bases, and 19 bases separated the two germline ends. Based on the CDR3 plus reference TRBV5-1 and TRBJ1-6, the full variable domain is KAGVTQTPRYLIKTRGQQVTLSCSPISGHRSVSWYQQTPGQGLQFLFEYFSETQRNKGNFPGRFSGRQFSNSRSEMNVSTLELGDSALYLCASSIRDRGGDSPLHFGNGTRLTVT.